These 19 T cell receptor beta chains originate from one sample sequenced in a study of early stage breast cancer tumors. Produced via immunoSEQ multiplex PCR; TCRdb's table is partial and in-frame only. The table shows some 48,000 clones, with about 83% occurring only once. The sample consisted of blood. The receptors come from a person aged 45-65 years with breast cancer.

V is TRBV30 and J is TRBJ1-5; D is possibly TRBD1 (5 bases). V lost 1 base, J lost 6 bases, and 10 bases lay in between. The CDR3 extends over 13 amino acids. Per germline, CDR1 GTSNPN and CDR2 SVGIG (reference sequence). CDR3 nucleotides: TGTGCCTGGAGTGGGGGGATCGGTCAGCCCCAGCATTTT. It translates to CAWSGGIGQPQHF.

V and J are TRBV6-1 and TRBJ2-7; TRBD1 aligns across 7 bases. V lost 5 bases to trimming and J lost 7 bases; unmatched junction nucleotides: 14. The length of the CDR3 is 15 residues. CDR1 and CDR2 from the germline V gene are MNHNS and SASEGT. CDR3 region: CASSLDGTVRMEQYF. CDR3 DNA: TGTGCCAGCAGTCTAGACGGGACAGTACGGATGGAGCAGTACTTC.

This clone showed up just once. The chain employs TRBV2 and TRBJ2-3, with D possibly TRBD2 on 6 matching bases. CDR1 is SNHLY, CDR2 FYNNEI, per germline. Trimming removed 3 bases at V and 3 bases at J, with 16 bases between. This CDR3 has 16 amino acids. CDR3 sequence reads: CASSDMLAEGTDTQYF. CDR3 DNA: TGTGCCAGCAGTGATATGTTAGCGGAGGGAACAGATACGCAGTATTTT.

The chain combines TRBV7-3 with TRBJ2-1; 15 nucleotides agree with TRBD2. The CDR3 is made up of 16 amino acids. Germline trimming cut 4 bases from V and 9 bases from J; bases unmatched to any gene: 7. CDR1 and CDR2 from the germline V gene are SGHTA and FQGTGA. The CDR3 bases are TGTGCCAGCAGCTCATCCCAGGGACTAGCGGGAGGTGAGCAGTTCTTC. Encoded protein: CASSSSQGLAGGEQFF.

V usage is TRBV19 and J usage is TRBJ1-6; D gene unclear. The V gene's germline CDR1 is LNHDA and CDR2 SQIVND (reference sequence). The CDR3 extends over 17 amino acids. Trimming pared 7 bases from V and 9 bases from J, leaving 25 bases between. CDR3 coding DNA: TGTGCCAGTACCCCAGGTGGAGGCCCGGTCCTACCTTCACCCCTCCACTTT. It is translated as CASTPGGGPVLPSPLHF.

V usage is TRBV27 and J usage is TRBJ2-5; 7 bases line up with TRBD2. This CDR3 spans 14 amino acids. Trimming removed 1 base from V and 3 bases from J; junction bases left unmatched: 2. The germline CDR1 and CDR2 sequences are MNHEY and SMNVEV (reference sequence). The CDR3 DNA sequence: TGTGCCAGCAGTTTATGGGGGGGAAAAGAGACCCAGTACTTC. Its translation: CASSLWGGKETQYF.

This sequence joins TRBV4-3 and TRBJ2-3, with D perhaps given as TRBD1 or TRBD2 (7 bases each). Germline assignment: CDR1 LGHNA and CDR2 YSLEER. CDR3 length: 16 amino acids. The V end was cut by 0 bases, the J end by 4 bases, with 14 bases between. CDR3 nucleotides: TGCGCCAGCAGCCAAGAGGGAGGGGGCAGGGCAGATACGCAGTATTTT. Translation gives CASSQEGGGRADTQYF.

The chain combines TRBV12-5 with TRBJ2-1; 13 bases agree with TRBD2. Germline-derived CDR1 and CDR2 are LGHNT and FRNRAP. The CDR3 has 14 residues. After removal of 6 bases from V and 9 bases from J, the junction contained 5 bases not matched to a gene. CDR3 region: CASGLGLAGVEQFF. The CDR3 DNA is TGTGCTAGTGGCCTAGGACTAGCGGGAGTTGAGCAGTTCTTC.

The chain has TRBV18 and TRBJ1-2; D call uncertain. The V and J ends lost 0 bases and 4 bases respectively, with 15 bases between them. Germline V CDR1 and CDR2: KGHSH, LQKENI. The CDR3 is made up of 16 amino acids. Here the CDR3 DNA reads TGTGCCAGCTCACCACCGTTTGGGGTTGGGCTCTATGGCTACACCTTC. Translated, it gives CASSPPFGVGLYGYTF. Based on the CDR3 plus reference TRBV18 and TRBJ1-2, the full variable domain is NAGVMQNPRHLVRRRGQEARLRCSPMKGHSHVYWYRQLPEEGLKFMVYLQKENIIDESGMPKERFSAEFPKEGPSILRIQQVVRGDSAAYFCASSPPFGVGLYGYTFGSGTRLTVV.

This chain connects TRBV29-1 to TRBJ2-3; D remains ambiguous. V dropped 5 bases and J dropped 4 bases, with 22 bases sitting between them. The CDR3 loop spans 16 amino acids. Looked up from germline, CDR1 is SQVTM and CDR2 is ANQGSEA. This chain's CDR3 is CSVMGFWVPPPDTQYF. CDR3 sequence (DNA): TGCAGCGTTATGGGATTTTGGGTCCCGCCCCCAGATACGCAGTATTTT.

The rearrangement joins TRBV7-3 to TRBJ2-3, with a weak D call TRBD2 (5 bases). The V gene's germline CDR1 is SGHTA and CDR2 FQGTGA. This CDR3 spans 13 amino acids. With 5 bases removed from V and 2 bases from J, the gap between germline ends came to 8 bases. The CDR3 is CASSAGDTDTQYF. DNA for the CDR3: TGTGCCAGCAGCGCCGGGGACACAGATACGCAGTATTTT.

The chain recombines TRBV2 with TRBJ1-3, with 8 bases aligning to TRBD1. Trimming took 8 bases from V and 0 from J; bases not matched to a gene: 6. Germline V gene data show CDR1 as SNHLY and CDR2 as FYNNEI. The CDR3 spans 15 residues. CDR3 in amino acids: CASGGTGGSGNTIYF. CDR3 DNA: TGTGCCAGCGGGGGAACAGGGGGCTCTGGAAACACCATATATTTT.

The chain combines TRBV6-5 with TRBJ2-2, with D uncertain. Germline values: CDR1 MNHEY, CDR2 SVGAGI. Trimming cost V 7 bases and J 5 bases, with 14 bases left between them. The CDR3 extends over 14 amino acids. DNA of the CDR3: TGTGCCAGCACGAGAAGGATTTCAACCGGGGAGCTGTTTTTT. Protein product: CASTRRISTGELFF.

The count of this clone is one. The gene calls are TRBV7-2 and TRBJ2-3; D tentatively fits TRBD1 or TRBD2 (6 bases each). In germline, CDR1 is SGHTA, CDR2 FQGNSA. V was pared by 1 base and J by 4 bases, with 21 bases between. This CDR3 comprises 18 residues. The CDR3 here is CASSLGGPGAFFADTQYF. CDR3 coding DNA: TGTGCCAGCAGCTTAGGGGGGCCGGGGGCGTTTTTCGCAGATACGCAGTATTTT.

The chain employs TRBV30 and TRBJ2-1, with D unclear. The CDR3 is 11 amino acids. CDR1 and CDR2 from the germline V gene are GTSNPN and SVGIG (reference sequence). V was trimmed by 1 base and J by 13 bases, leaving 11 bases between them. DNA for the CDR3: TGTGCCTGGAGTGCCCACGGTGTCCAGTTCTTC. Its translation is CAWSAHGVQFF.

This clone appeared a single time. The chain joins TRBV7-9 to TRBJ2-7; the D gene could be TRBD1 or TRBD2 (5 bases each). V shed 0 bases and J shed 7 bases, with 25 bases lying between them. Germline V gene sequence: CDR1 SEHNR, CDR2 FQNEAQ (reference sequence). The CDR3 runs 18 residues. CDR3 coding DNA: TGTGCCAGCAGCTTAGCGGAGTACCGGGACGGGGCTAGGTGGGAGCAGTACTTC. It translates to CASSLAEYRDGARWEQYF.

The chain is built from TRBV5-1 and TRBJ1-4, with TRBD1 matching 8 bases. The CDR3 spans 14 residues. CDR1 is SGHRS and CDR2 is YFSETQ in the germline V gene. The V gene end was trimmed by 4 bases and the J gene end by 5 bases; junction bases not matched to a gene: 4. CDR3 coding DNA: TGCGCCAGCAGCCTACGACAGGGGAATGAAAAACTGTTTTTT. Amino acids: CASSLRQGNEKLFF.

V and J are TRBV7-9 and TRBJ2-1; 7 bases line up with TRBD1. The germline V gene encodes CDR1 SEHNR and CDR2 FQNEAQ (reference sequence). J lost 5 bases, V lost 2 bases, and 3 bases had no gene match. The CDR3 has 14 amino acids. The chain's CDR3 is CASSLPGQNNEQFF. The CDR3 DNA sequence: TGTGCCAGCAGCTTACCGGGACAGAACAATGAGCAGTTCTTC. Together with reference TRBV7-9 and TRBJ2-1, the CDR3 gives the full variable domain: DTGVSQNPRHKITKRGQNVTFRCDPISEHNRLYWYRQTLGQGPEFLTYFQNEAQLEKSRLLSDRFSAERPKGSFSTLEIQRTEQGDSAMYLCASSLPGQNNEQFFGPGTRLTVL.

This chain connects TRBV6-5 to TRBJ1-5, with 8 bases matching TRBD1. V was pared by 4 bases and J by 3 bases, with 2 bases of the junction left unmatched. This CDR3 is built from 14 residues. Germline V lookup: CDR1 MNHEY, CDR2 SVGAGI. The CDR3 DNA sequence: TGTGCCAGCAGTTCTCAGGGGGCCAATCAGCCCCAGCATTTT. Translation gives CASSSQGANQPQHF.